This TCR beta chain came from a study of cytomegalovirus exposure and HLA in healthy donors. Study-wide findings and caveats: A cluster of highly shared sequence variants was likely a sequencing artifact. Earlier findings revealed that most TCR beta V segments proved productive either about 87% or about 30% of the time.

On this clone: Its antigen is not identified.

The CDR3 sequence is 13 residues long. Trimming shortened V by 6 bases and J by 5 bases, and 11 bases separated the two germline ends. Germline V gene data show CDR1 as MNHEY and CDR2 as SVGAGI. 60 Vbeta and 13 Jbeta primers were used in PCR. Clones were read by immunoSEQ multiplex PCR, and TCRdb kept only the in-frame ones, dropping some. The ten top clones account for roughly 4%, within a sample of more than 45,000 clones. The TCR sequence derives from a male donor in good health and CMV-seronegative. This chain connects TRBV6-5 to TRBJ2-1; D unresolved. The source material was PBMCs. DNA of the CDR3: TGTGCCAGCAGGACGACACCGGACAATGAGCAGTTCTTC. Translating it yields CASRTTPDNEQFF.